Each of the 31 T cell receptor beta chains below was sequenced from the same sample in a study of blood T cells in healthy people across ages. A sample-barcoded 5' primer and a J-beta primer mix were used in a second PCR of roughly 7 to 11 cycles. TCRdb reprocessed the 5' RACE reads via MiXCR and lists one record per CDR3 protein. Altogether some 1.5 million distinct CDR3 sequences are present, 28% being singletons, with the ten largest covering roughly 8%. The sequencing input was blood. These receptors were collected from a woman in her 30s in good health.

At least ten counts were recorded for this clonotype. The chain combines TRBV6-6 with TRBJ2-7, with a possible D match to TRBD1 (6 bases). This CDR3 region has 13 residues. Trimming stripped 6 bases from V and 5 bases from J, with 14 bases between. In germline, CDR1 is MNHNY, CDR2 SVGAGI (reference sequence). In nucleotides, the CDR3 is TGTGCCAGCAGCCTAAACTGGGGGCACGAGCAGTACTTC. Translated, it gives CASSLNWGHEQYF.

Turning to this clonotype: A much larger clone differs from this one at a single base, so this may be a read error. CDR3 sequence: CASSPSPYSSYEQYF. CDR3 nucleotides: TGTGCCAGCAGCCCATCCCCCTACAGCTCCTACGAGCAGTACTTC. The chain employs TRBV9 and TRBJ2-7; D gene ambiguous. Per germline, CDR1 SGDLS and CDR2 YYNGEE. The CDR3 has 15 residues. V was trimmed by 4 bases and J by 0 bases, leaving 14 bases between them.

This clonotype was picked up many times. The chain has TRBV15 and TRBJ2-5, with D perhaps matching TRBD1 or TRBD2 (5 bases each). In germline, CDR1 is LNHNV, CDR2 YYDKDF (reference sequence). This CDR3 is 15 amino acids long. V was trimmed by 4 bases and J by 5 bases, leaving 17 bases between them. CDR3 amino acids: CATSTEPYGAETQYF. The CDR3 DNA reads TGTGCCACCAGCACAGAACCCTACGGGGCGGAGACCCAGTACTTC.

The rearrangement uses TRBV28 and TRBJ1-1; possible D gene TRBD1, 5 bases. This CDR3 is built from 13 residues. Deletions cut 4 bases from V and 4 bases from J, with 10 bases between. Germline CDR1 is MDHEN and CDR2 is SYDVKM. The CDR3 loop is CASSYLGGTEAFF. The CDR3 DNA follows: TGTGCCAGCAGTTATTTGGGGGGCACTGAAGCTTTCTTT.

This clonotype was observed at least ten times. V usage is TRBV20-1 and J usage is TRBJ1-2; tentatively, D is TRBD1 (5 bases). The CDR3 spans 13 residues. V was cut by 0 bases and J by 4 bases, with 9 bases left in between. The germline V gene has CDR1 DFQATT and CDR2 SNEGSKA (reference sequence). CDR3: CSARDPGGYGYTF. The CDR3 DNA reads TGCAGTGCTAGAGACCCGGGGGGCTATGGCTACACCTTC.

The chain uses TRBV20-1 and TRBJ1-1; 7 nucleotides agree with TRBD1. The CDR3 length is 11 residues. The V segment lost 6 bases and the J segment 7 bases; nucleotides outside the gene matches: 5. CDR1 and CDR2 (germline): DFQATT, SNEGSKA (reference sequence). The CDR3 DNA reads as TGCAGTGCAGGGACAGAATTTGAAGCTTTCTTT. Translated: CSAGTEFEAFF.

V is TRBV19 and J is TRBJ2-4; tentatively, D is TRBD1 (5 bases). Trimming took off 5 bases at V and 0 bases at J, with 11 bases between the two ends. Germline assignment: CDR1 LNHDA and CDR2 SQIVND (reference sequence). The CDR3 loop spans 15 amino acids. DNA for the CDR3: TGTGCCAGTAGTGAGACAGAAGCAGCCAAAAACATTCAGTACTTC. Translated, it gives CASSETEAAKNIQYF.

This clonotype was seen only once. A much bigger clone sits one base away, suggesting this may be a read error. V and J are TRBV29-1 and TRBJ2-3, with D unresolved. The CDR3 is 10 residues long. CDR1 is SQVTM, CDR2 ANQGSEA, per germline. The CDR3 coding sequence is TGCAACGTTTTTGGGGATACGCAGTATTTT. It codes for CNVFGDTQYF.

CDR3 nucleotides: TGTGCCAGCAGCCATTTTGGGACATGGGAGTCTGGGGCCAACGTCCTGACTTTC. It encodes CASSHFGTWESGANVLTF. V and J are TRBV3-1 and TRBJ2-6; weak D call: TRBD1 (6 bases). The V end was cut by 3 bases, the J end by 1 base, with 16 bases between. The CDR3 has 18 residues. CDR1 is LGHDT and CDR2 is YNNKEL in the germline V gene (reference sequence).

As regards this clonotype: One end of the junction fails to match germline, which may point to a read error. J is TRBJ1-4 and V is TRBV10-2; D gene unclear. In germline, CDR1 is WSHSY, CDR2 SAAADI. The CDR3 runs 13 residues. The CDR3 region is CASRKQQNEKRFF. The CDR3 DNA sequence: TGCGCCAGCAGGAAGCAGCAGAATGAAAAACGGTTTTTT.

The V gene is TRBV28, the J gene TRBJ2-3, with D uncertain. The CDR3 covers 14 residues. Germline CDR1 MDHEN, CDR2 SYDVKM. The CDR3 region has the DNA TGTGCTACACTCAGTTATGGGGGCACAGATACGCAGTATTTT. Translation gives CATLSYGGTDTQYF.

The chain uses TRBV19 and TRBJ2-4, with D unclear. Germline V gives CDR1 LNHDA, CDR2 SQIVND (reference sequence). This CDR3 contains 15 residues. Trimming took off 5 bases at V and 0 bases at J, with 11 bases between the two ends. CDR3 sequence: CASSVELLAKNIQYF. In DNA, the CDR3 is TGTGCCAGTAGTGTCGAGTTACTAGCCAAAAACATTCAGTACTTC.

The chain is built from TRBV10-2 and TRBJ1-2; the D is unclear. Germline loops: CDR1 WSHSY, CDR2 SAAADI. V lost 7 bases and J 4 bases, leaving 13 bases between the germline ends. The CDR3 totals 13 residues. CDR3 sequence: CASTPGLAYGYTF. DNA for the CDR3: TGCGCCAGCACCCCAGGACTGGCCTATGGCTACACCTTC.

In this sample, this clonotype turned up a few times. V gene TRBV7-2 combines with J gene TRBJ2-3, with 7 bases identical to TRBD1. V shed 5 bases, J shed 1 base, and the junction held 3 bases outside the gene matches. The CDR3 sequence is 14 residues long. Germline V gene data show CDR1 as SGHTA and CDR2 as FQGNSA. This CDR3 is CASSGQDGTDTQYF. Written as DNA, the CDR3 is TGTGCCAGCAGCGGACAGGATGGCACAGATACGCAGTATTTT. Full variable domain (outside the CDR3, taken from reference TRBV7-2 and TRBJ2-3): GAGVSQSPSNKVTEKGKDVELRCDPISGHTALYWYRQSLGQGLEFLIYFQGNSAPDKSGLPSDRFSAERTGGSVSTLTIQRTQQEDSAVYLCASSGQDGTDTQYFGPGTRLTVL.

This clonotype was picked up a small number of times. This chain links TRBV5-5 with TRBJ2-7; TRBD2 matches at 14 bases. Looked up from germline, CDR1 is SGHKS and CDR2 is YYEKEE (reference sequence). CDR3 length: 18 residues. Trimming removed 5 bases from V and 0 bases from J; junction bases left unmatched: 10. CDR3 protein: CASSDAPGLAGASYEQYF. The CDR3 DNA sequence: TGTGCCAGCAGTGATGCACCGGGACTAGCGGGGGCCTCCTACGAGCAGTACTTC. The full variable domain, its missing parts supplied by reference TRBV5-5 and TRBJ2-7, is DAGVTQSPTHLIKTRGQQVTLRCSPISGHKSVSWYQQVLGQGPQFIFQYYEKEERGRGNFPDRFSARQFPNYSSELNVNALLLGDSALYLCASSDAPGLAGASYEQYFGPGTRLTVT.

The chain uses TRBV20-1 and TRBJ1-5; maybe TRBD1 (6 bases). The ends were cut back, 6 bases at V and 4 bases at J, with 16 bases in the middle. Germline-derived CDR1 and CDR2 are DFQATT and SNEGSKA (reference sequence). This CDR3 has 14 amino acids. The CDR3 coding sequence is TGCAGTGCCCTCAGGGGAGGCTCTAATCAGCCCCAGCATTTT. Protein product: CSALRGGSNQPQHF.

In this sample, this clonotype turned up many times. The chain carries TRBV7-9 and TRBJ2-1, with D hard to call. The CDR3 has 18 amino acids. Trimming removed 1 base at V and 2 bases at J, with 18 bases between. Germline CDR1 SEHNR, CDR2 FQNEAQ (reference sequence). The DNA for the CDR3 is TGTGCCAGCAGCTTAGGGCAATCTGAAGGACGTACCTACAATGAGCAGTTCTTC. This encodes CASSLGQSEGRTYNEQFF.

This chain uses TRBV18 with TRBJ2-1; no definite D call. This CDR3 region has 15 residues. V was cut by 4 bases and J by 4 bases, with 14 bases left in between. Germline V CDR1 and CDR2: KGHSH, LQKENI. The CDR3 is CASSQDGREYNEQFF. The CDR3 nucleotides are TGTGCCAGCTCACAGGATGGTAGAGAATACAATGAGCAGTTCTTC.

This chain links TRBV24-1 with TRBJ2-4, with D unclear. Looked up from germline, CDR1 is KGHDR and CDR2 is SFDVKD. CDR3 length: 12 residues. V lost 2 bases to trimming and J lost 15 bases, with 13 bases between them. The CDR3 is CATSDSDRAWYF. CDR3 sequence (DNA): TGTGCCACCAGTGATTCGGATAGGGCGTGGTACTTC.

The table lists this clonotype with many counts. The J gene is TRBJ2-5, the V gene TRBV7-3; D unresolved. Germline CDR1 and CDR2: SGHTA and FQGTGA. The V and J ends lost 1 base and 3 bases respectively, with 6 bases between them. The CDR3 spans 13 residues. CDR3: CASSLSQKETQYF. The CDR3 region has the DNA TGTGCCAGCAGCTTAAGCCAAAAAGAGACCCAGTACTTC. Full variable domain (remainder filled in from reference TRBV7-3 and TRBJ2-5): GAGVSQTPSNKVTEKGKYVELRCDPISGHTALYWYRQSLGQGPEFLIYFQGTGAADDSGLPNDRFFAVRPEGSVSTLKIQRTERGDSAVYLCASSLSQKETQYFGPGTRLLVL.

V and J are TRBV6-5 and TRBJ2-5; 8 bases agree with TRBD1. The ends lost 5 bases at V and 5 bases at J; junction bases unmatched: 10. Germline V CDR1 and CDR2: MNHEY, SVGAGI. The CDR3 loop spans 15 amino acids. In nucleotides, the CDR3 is TGTGCCAGCAGTGACAACACAGGGGGAAGGGAGACCCAGTACTTC. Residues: CASSDNTGGRETQYF.

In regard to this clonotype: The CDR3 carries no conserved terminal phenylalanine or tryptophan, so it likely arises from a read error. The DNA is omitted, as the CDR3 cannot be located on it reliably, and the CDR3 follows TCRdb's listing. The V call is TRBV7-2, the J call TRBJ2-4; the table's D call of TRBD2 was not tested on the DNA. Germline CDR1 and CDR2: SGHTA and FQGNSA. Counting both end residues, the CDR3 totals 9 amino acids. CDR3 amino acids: CASSLVVGE.

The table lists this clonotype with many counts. The CDR3 region is CASSLPGGYKNEQFF. The CDR3 region has the DNA TGTGCCAGCAGCTTACCGGGAGGGTATAAGAATGAGCAGTTCTTC. V and J are TRBV7-2 and TRBJ2-1; 8 bases agree with TRBD2. CDR3 size: 15 residues. J was trimmed by 7 bases and V by 2 bases; bases with no gene match: 7. The germline CDR1 and CDR2 sequences are SGHTA and FQGNSA. The variable domain in full, completed from reference TRBV7-2 and TRBJ2-1, reads GAGVSQSPSNKVTEKGKDVELRCDPISGHTALYWYRQSLGQGLEFLIYFQGNSAPDKSGLPSDRFSAERTGGSVSTLTIQRTQQEDSAVYLCASSLPGGYKNEQFFGPGTRLTVL.

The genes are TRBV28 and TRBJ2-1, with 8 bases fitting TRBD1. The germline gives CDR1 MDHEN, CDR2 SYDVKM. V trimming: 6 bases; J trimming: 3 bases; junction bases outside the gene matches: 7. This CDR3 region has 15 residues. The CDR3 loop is CASSLDRANYNEQFF. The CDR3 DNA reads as TGTGCCAGCAGCCTGGACAGGGCCAACTACAATGAGCAGTTCTTC.

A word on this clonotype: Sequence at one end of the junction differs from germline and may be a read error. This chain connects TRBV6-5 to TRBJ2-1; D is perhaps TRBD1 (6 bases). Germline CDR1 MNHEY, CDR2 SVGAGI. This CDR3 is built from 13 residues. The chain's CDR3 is CASSLTGVNGQFF. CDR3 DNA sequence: TGTGCCAGCAGTTTGACAGGAGTTAATGGGCAGTTCTTC.

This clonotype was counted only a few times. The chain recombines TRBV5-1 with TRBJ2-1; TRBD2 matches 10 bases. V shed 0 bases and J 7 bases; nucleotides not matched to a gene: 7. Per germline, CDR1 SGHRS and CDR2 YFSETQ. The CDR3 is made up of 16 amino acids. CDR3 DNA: TGCGCCAGCAGCTTGGAAGTCGCTAGCGGGAGAAATGAGCAGTTCTTC. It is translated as CASSLEVASGRNEQFF.

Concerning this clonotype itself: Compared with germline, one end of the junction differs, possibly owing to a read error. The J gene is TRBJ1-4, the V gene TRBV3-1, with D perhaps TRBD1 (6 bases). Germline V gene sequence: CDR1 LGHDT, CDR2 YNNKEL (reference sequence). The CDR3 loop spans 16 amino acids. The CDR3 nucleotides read TGTGCCAGCAGCCCGTACCTGAGCCAGGGGAATGAAGAACTGTTTTTT. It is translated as CASSPYLSQGNEELFF.

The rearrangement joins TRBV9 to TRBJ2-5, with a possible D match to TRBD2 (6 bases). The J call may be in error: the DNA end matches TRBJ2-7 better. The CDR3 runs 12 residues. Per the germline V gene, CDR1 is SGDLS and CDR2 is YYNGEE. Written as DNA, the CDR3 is TGTGCCAGCAGCGCACTAGCTGCCGAGCAGTACTTC. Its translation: CASSALAAEQYF.

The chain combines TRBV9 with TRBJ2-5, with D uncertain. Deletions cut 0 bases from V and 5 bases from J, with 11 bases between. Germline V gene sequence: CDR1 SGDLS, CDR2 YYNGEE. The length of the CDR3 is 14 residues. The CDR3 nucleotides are TGTGCCAGCAGCGTAGATGGGTGGCAGGAGACCCAGTACTTC. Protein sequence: CASSVDGWQETQYF. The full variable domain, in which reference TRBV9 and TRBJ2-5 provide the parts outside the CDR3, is DSGVTQTPKHLITATGQRVTLRCSPRSGDLSVYWYQQSLDQGLQFLIQYYNGEERAKGNILERFSAQQFPDLHSELNLSSLELGDSALYFCASSVDGWQETQYFGPGTRLLVL.

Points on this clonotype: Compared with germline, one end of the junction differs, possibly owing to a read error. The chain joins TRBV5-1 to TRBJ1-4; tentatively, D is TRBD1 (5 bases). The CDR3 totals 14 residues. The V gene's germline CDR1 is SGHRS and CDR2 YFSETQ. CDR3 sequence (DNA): TGCGTCAGCAGCCCGGGGGCAACTAATGAAAAACTGTTTTTT. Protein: CVSSPGATNEKLFF.

The CDR3 sequence: CASSPPSGTNEKLFF. In DNA, the CDR3 is TGTGCCAGCTCACCACCGTCGGGAACTAATGAAAAACTGTTTTTT. J is TRBJ1-4 and V is TRBV18; D is unclear. The CDR3 runs 15 residues. Germline-derived CDR1 and CDR2 are KGHSH and LQKENI. V lost 0 bases and J lost 1, with 6 bases in between.